This is a list of T cell receptor beta chains from one sample in a study of blood T cell repertoires in COVID-19. The assay was immunoSEQ multiplex PCR, and TCRdb's table has in-frame clones only and misses some. The table has some 330,000 clones, roughly 88% seen once. Sequencing was carried out using peripheral blood. The receptors here all came from a woman between 50 and 59 years old with active or convalescent COVID-19. CDR3s include the opening cysteine and the closing phenylalanine or tryptophan. A D gene is named only where the DNA matches it firmly. A clone size is listed for some rows: how often the clone was seen (once, few, many), or a class if it is expanded.

.	TRBV11-2	.	16	TRBJ2-1	CASSLVSSGSDNEQFF	TGTGCCAGCAGCTTAGTCAGTTCTGGGAGCGACAATGAGCAGTTCTTC
.	TRBV25-1	.	11	TRBJ1-1	CASSVYTEAFF	TGTGCCAGCAGTGTATACACTGAAGCTTTCTTT
.	TRBV30	once	16	TRBJ1-6	CAWSTGYRSYNSPLHF	TGTGCCTGGAGTACAGGTTACCGCTCCTATAATTCACCCCTCCACTTT
.	TRBV28	.	16	TRBJ2-3	CASSAGRRARADTQYF	TGTGCCAGCAGTGCCGGTCGGAGGGCGCGGGCCGATACGCAGTATTTT
.	TRBV6-5	.	15	TRBJ2-2	CASQPGAQGPGELFF	TGTGCCAGCCAACCTGGCGCACAGGGTCCCGGGGAGCTGTTTTTT
TRBD2	TRBV6-2/TRBV6-3	.	15	TRBJ2-7	CASSPGTSRPYEQYF	TGTGCCAGCAGCCCCGGGACTAGCAGACCCTACGAGCAGTACTTC
TRBD2	TRBV7-3	once	15	TRBJ2-1	CASSFLGGSYNEQFF	TGTGCCAGCAGCTTCTTGGGGGGGTCCTACAATGAGCAGTTCTTC
TRBD1	TRBV30	.	18	TRBJ1-4	CAWSAIQGSGTTNEKLFF	TGTGCCTGGAGTGCGATACAGGGGTCGGGGACGACTAATGAAAAACTGTTTTTT
.	TRBV4-1	once	15	TRBJ1-2	CASSPIPNGVYGYTF	TGCGCCAGCAGCCCAATACCAAACGGGGTTTATGGCTACACCTTC
TRBD1	TRBV12-3/TRBV12-4	.	13	TRBJ1-5	CASRPRGVGPQHF	TGTGCCAGCAGGCCCAGGGGGGTAGGGCCCCAGCATTTT
.	TRBV18	.	14	TRBJ1-4	CASSPLRGFEKLFF	TGTGCCAGCTCACCATTAAGGGGGTTTGAAAAACTGTTTTTT
.	TRBV21-1	.	14	TRBJ1-1	CASTKPGGGRKAFF	TGTGCCAGCACAAAGCCCGGGGGGGGTCGGAAAGCTTTCTTT
.	TRBV6-2/TRBV6-3	once	16	TRBJ1-1	CASSYGGLQGKAEAFF	TGTGCCAGCAGTTACGGGGGCCTCCAGGGGAAGGCTGAAGCTTTCTTT
.	TRBV30	.	13	TRBJ2-1	CAWTQGRRDEQFF	TGTGCCTGGACCCAGGGGCGTCGGGATGAGCAGTTCTTC
.	TRBV27	.	15	TRBJ1-2	CASSPPGKTHYGYTF	TGTGCCAGCAGTCCCCCGGGAAAAACGCACTATGGCTACACCTTC
.	TRBV3-1/TRBV3-2	.	13	TRBJ2-2	CASRTPGTGELFF	TGTGCCAGCAGGACTCCGGGTACCGGGGAGCTGTTTTTT
TRBD2	TRBV3-1/TRBV3-2	.	17	TRBJ2-5	CASSQNGLAGGPETQYF	TGTGCCAGCAGCCAAAATGGACTAGCGGGAGGGCCTGAGACCCAGTACTTC
TRBD2	TRBV2	.	17	TRBJ2-1	CASIMLEGLAGDNEQFF	TGTGCCAGCATCATGCTAGAGGGGCTAGCGGGGGACAATGAGCAGTTCTTC
.	TRBV28	.	15	TRBJ1-3	CASSLLQGSGNTIYF	TGTGCCAGCAGTTTACTTCAGGGGTCTGGAAACACCATATATTTT
.	TRBV19	.	15	TRBJ2-5	CASTPGRGLGETQYF	TGTGCCAGTACCCCCGGGCGGGGGCTAGGAGAGACCCAGTACTTC
TRBD1	TRBV27	.	16	TRBJ2-7	CASSLSARDRAYEQYF	TGTGCCAGCAGTTTATCTGCCCGGGACAGGGCCTACGAGCAGTACTTC
.	TRBV7-3	.	14	TRBJ1-1	CASSPLPGGTEAFF	TGTGCCAGCAGCCCCCTACCGGGGGGCACTGAAGCTTTCTTT
TRBD2	TRBV7-2	once	14	TRBJ2-7	CASSFRLAGGPQYF	TGTGCCAGCAGCTTCCGCCTAGCGGGAGGGCCTCAGTACTTC
.	TRBV5-1	.	13	TRBJ1-1	CASSRTGNTEAFF	TGCGCCAGCAGCAGGACGGGAAACACTGAAGCTTTCTTT
.	TRBV5-4	few	15	TRBJ1-4	CASSLGGSTNEKLFF	TGTGCCAGCAGCCTAGGTGGATCAACTAATGAAAAACTGTTTTTT
.	TRBV3-1/TRBV3-2	few	13	TRBJ2-7	CASSRTITGEQYF	TGTGCCAGCAGCAGGACCATCACGGGGGAGCAGTACTTC
.	TRBV12-5	.	19	TRBJ1-5	CASGLVITPWRASNQPQHF	TGTGCTAGTGGTTTGGTTATCACCCCCTGGAGGGCTAGCAATCAGCCCCAGCATTTT
TRBD1	TRBV6-5	.	13	TRBJ1-2	CASSRGQGEGYTF	TGTGCCAGCAGCCGGGGACAGGGTGAGGGCTACACCTTC
.	TRBV5-1	.	14	TRBJ2-7	CASSLSRSSYEQYF	TGCGCCAGCAGCTTAAGTCGGAGCTCCTACGAGCAGTACTTC
.	TRBV30	once	13	TRBJ1-4	CAWRGGPDEKLFF	TGTGCCTGGAGGGGGGGGCCGGATGAAAAACTGTTTTTT
TRBD1	TRBV24-1	.	16	TRBJ1-2	CATSDSGTGGVDSYTF	TGTGCCACCAGTGATTCCGGGACAGGGGGGGTTGATAGCTACACCTTC
TRBD2	TRBV11-2	.	15	TRBJ2-7	CASSSQTSGGYEQYF	TGTGCCAGCAGCTCCCAGACTAGCGGGGGATACGAGCAGTACTTC
TRBD1	TRBV5-1	.	16	TRBJ2-2	CASSSPGQGFPGELFF	TGCGCCAGCAGTTCACCGGGACAGGGGTTCCCCGGGGAGCTGTTTTTT
TRBD2	TRBV4-1	few	16	TRBJ2-7	CASSQAGTSVSYEQYF	TGCGCCAGCAGCCAAGCCGGGACTAGCGTCTCCTACGAGCAGTACTTC
.	TRBV10-3	.	13	TRBJ2-1	CAISETSQGEQFF	TGTGCCATCAGTGAGACTAGCCAGGGTGAGCAGTTCTTC
.	TRBV2	.	14	TRBJ1-5	CASRTAGSNQPQHF	TGTGCCAGCAGAACCGCAGGGTCCAATCAGCCCCAGCATTTT
.	TRBV2	.	13	TRBJ2-1	CASSAEQGNEQFF	TGTGCCAGCAGCGCGGAACAGGGCAATGAGCAGTTCTTC
TRBD1	TRBV6-5	.	15	TRBJ1-6	CASSTLGQGEAPLHF	TGTGCCAGCAGTACCCTCGGACAGGGGGAAGCACCCCTCCACTTT
.	TRBV2	few	13	TRBJ1-5	CASSRENNQPQHF	TGTGCCAGCAGCCGGGAGAACAATCAGCCCCAGCATTTT
.	TRBV7-9	.	14	TRBJ1-5	CASSLGEGGQPQHF	TGTGCCAGCAGCTTAGGCGAGGGAGGTCAGCCCCAGCATTTT
.	TRBV7-2	.	15	TRBJ2-6	CASRLTGSGANVLTF	TGTGCCAGCAGACTGACGGGTTCTGGGGCCAACGTCCTGACTTTC
TRBD1	TRBV10-1	.	20	TRBJ1-4	CASSKGSRDREDATNEKLFF	TGCGCCAGCTCGAAGGGCAGCCGGGACAGGGAAGATGCAACTAATGAAAAACTGTTTTTT
.	TRBV5-1	.	14	TRBJ1-6	CASSLEAAGSPLHF	TGCGCCAGCAGCTTGGAGGCAGCAGGTTCACCCCTCCACTTT
.	TRBV3-1/TRBV3-2	.	12	TRBJ1-1	CASSQTRVEAFF	TGTGCCAGCAGCCAAACCAGGGTGGAAGCTTTCTTT
.	TRBV13	.	13	TRBJ2-1	CASSLNQNNEQFF	TGTGCCAGCAGCTTAAACCAGAACAATGAGCAGTTCTTC
.	TRBV19	.	17	TRBJ2-3	CASSSPTGSTFTDTQYF	TGTGCCAGTAGTTCCCCGACAGGATCAACGTTCACAGATACGCAGTATTTT